This T cell receptor beta chain appears in the sequencing data of a study of blood T cell repertoires in COVID-19. Study-wide context: Donors in the United States, Italy and Spain gave samples during acute or convalescent COVID-19. T cells, B-cell-depleted T cells, or PBMCs provided the cDNA or gDNA that served as material.

The CDR3 consists of 11 residues. The germline V gene encodes CDR1 SQVTM and CDR2 ANQGSEA. V lost 5 bases, J lost 0 bases, and 4 bases lay in between. In the original workflow: From reference gene primer amplification, estimates of nucleated cell counts were derived. Profiling relied on immunoSEQ multiplex PCR, and the TCRdb table lists in-frame clones only, not all of them. That table is the source of V, J and clone size, and D and trimming were worked out from the DNA. The sample holds about 250,000 clones, approximately 90% seen once. The sample was peripheral blood. The source is a woman aged 40 to 50 who had recovered from COVID-19. The chain employs TRBV29-1 and TRBJ1-1; D is undetermined. The CDR3 DNA sequence: TGCAGCGTTCAGGTGAACACTGAAGCTTTCTTT. Protein sequence: CSVQVNTEAFF.